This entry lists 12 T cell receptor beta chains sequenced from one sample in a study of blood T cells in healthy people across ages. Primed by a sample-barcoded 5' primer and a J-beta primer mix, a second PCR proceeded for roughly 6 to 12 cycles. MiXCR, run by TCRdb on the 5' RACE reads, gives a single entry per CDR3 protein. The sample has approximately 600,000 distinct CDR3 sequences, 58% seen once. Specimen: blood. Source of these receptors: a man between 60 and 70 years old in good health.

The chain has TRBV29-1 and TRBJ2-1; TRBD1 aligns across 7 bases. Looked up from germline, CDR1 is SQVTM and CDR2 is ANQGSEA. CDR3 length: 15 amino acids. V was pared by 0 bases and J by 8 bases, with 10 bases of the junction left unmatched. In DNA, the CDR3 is TGCAGCGTTGAAGATCCGACAGGGCGGGTCGATGAGCAGTTCTTC. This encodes CSVEDPTGRVDEQFF.

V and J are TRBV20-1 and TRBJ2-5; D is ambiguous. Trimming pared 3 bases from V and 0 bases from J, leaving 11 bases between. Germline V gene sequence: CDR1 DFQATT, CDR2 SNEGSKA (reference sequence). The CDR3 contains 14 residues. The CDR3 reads CSASGVSNQETQYF. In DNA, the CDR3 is TGCAGTGCTAGTGGTGTGTCTAACCAAGAGACCCAGTACTTC.

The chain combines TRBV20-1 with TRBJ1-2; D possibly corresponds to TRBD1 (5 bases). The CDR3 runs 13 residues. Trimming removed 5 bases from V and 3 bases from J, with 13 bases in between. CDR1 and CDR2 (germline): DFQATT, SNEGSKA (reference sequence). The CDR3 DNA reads TGCAGTGCTGGCCAGGGCGGATACTATGGCTACACCTTC. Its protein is CSAGQGGYYGYTF.

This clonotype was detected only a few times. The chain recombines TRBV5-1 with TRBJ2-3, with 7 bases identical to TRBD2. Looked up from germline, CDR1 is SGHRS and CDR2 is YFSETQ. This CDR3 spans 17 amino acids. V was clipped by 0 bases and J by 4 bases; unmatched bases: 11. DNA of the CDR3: TGCGCCAGCAGCTTGGGGTCCGTCGGTAGCGGGCCAGATACGCAGTATTTT. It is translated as CASSLGSVGSGPDTQYF. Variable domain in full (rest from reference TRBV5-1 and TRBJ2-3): KAGVTQTPRYLIKTRGQQVTLSCSPISGHRSVSWYQQTPGQGLQFLFEYFSETQRNKGNFPGRFSGRQFSNSRSEMNVSTLELGDSALYLCASSLGSVGSGPDTQYFGPGTRLTVL.

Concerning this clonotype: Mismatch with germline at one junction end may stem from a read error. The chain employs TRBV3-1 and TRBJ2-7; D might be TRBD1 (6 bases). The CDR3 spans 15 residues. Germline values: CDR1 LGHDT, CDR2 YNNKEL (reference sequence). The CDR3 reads CAGSQDRYIYNEQYF. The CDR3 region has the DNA TGTGCCGGCAGCCAAGACAGGTACATCTACAATGAGCAGTACTTC.

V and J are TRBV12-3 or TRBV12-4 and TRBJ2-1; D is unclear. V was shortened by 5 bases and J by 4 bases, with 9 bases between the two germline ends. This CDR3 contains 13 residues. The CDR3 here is CASSPKLYNEQFF. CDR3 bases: TGTGCCAGCAGTCCCAAATTGTACAATGAGCAGTTCTTC.

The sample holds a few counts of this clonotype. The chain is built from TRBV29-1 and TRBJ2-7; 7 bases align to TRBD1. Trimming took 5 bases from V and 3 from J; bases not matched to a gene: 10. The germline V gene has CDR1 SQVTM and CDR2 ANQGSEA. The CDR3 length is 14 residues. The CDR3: CSVRRTGELYEQYF. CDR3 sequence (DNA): TGCAGCGTTCGACGGACAGGCGAGCTCTACGAGCAGTACTTC.

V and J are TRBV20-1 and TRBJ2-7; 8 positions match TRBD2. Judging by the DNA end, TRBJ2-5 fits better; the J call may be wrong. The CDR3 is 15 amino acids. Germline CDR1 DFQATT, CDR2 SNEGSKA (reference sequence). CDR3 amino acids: CSARDGERGLETQYF. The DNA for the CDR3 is TGCAGTGCTAGAGATGGCGAGCGGGGGCTGGAGACCCAGTACTTC.

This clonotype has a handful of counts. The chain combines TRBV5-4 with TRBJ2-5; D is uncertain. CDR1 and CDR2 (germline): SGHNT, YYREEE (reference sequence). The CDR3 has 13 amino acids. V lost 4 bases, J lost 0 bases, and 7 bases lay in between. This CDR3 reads CASSPPDQETQYF. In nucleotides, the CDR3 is TGTGCCAGCAGCCCCCCTGACCAAGAGACCCAGTACTTC.

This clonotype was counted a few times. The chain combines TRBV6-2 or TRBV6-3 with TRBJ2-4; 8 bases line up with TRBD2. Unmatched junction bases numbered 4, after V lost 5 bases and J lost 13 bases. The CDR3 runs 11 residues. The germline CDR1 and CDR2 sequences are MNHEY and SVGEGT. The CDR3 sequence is CASSDQREQYF. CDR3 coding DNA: TGTGCCAGCAGTGACCAGCGGGAGCAGTACTTC.

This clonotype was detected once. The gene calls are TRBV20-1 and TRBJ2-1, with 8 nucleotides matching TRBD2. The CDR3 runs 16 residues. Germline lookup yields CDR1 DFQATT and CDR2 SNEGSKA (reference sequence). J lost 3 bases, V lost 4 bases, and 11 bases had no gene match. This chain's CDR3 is CSANAWGSGGYNEQFF. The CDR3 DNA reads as TGCAGTGCTAACGCCTGGGGAAGCGGGGGCTACAATGAGCAGTTCTTC.

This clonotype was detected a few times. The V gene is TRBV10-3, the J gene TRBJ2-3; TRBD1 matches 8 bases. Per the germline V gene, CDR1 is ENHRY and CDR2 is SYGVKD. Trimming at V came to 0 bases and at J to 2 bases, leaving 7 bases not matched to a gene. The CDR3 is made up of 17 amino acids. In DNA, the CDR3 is TGTGCCATCAGTGAGTCCGGACAGGGAGGAGCCACAGATACGCAGTATTTT. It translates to CAISESGQGGATDTQYF.